Listed below are T cell receptor beta chains from one sample, sequenced in a study of CD8 T cells in ankylosing spondylitis. TCRdb redid the calling of the 5' RACE reads with MiXCR, one entry per CDR3 protein. The sample records about 240,000 distinct CDR3 sequences, roughly 8.2% being singletons. Material for sequencing was blood, either unsorted or a sorted T cell fraction (not recorded which). These TCRs come from a female donor with ankylosing spondylitis or in good health (not recorded which). Both conserved end residues are part of each CDR3. A D gene is named only where the DNA matches it firmly. The size entry is marked missing in some rows and otherwise reads once, few, many or a size class.

J gene: TRBJ1-1; clone size: .; CDR3 length: 14; D gene: TRBD1; V gene: TRBV7-2; CDR3 protein: CASSFNRGYTEAFF; CDR3 DNA: TGTGCCAGCAGCTTTAACAGGGGGTACACTGAAGCTTTCTTT
J gene: TRBJ1-5; clone size: .; CDR3 length: 14; D gene: .; V gene: TRBV5-4; CDR3 protein: CASSLSRQNQPQHF; CDR3 DNA: TGTGCCAGCAGCTTGAGTCGACAAAATCAGCCCCAGCATTTT
J gene: TRBJ2-7; clone size: many; CDR3 length: 12; D gene: .; V gene: TRBV29-1; CDR3 protein: CSVLGGTREQYF; CDR3 DNA: TGCAGCGTTCTGGGGGGCACGAGAGAGCAGTACTTC
J gene: TRBJ2-6; clone size: many; CDR3 length: 17; D gene: .; V gene: TRBV11-2; CDR3 protein: CASSPRTLGSGANVLTF; CDR3 DNA: TGTGCCAGCAGCCCCCGAACCCTAGGGTCTGGGGCCAACGTCCTGACTTTC
J gene: TRBJ2-1; clone size: many; CDR3 length: 19; D gene: TRBD2; V gene: TRBV7-3; CDR3 protein: CASSLRGGEWREGGNEQFF; CDR3 DNA: TGTGCCAGCAGCCTCAGGGGGGGAGAGTGGCGGGAGGGTGGCAATGAGCAGTTCTTC
J gene: TRBJ2-6; clone size: many; CDR3 length: 19; D gene: TRBD2; V gene: TRBV14; CDR3 protein: CASSPGLAGDVSGANVLTF; CDR3 DNA: TGTGCCAGCAGCCCAGGACTAGCGGGAGATGTATCTGGGGCCAACGTCCTGACTTTC
J gene: TRBJ2-5; clone size: many; CDR3 length: 13; D gene: .; V gene: TRBV20-1; CDR3 protein: CSAHGTRGETQYF; CDR3 DNA: TGCAGTGCCCACGGGACCCGAGGAGAGACCCAGTACTTC
J gene: TRBJ2-4; clone size: many; CDR3 length: 16; D gene: .; V gene: TRBV7-2; CDR3 protein: CASSLGSGPTENIQYF; CDR3 DNA: TGTGCCAGCAGCTTAGGTTCGGGACCGACGGAAAACATTCAGTACTTC
J gene: TRBJ2-7; clone size: many; CDR3 length: 16; D gene: .; V gene: TRBV15; CDR3 protein: CATSKGRNQPPDEQYF; CDR3 DNA: TGTGCCACCAGCAAGGGACGGAACCAACCCCCTGACGAGCAGTACTTC
J gene: TRBJ2-1; clone size: .; CDR3 length: 13; D gene: TRBD2; V gene: TRBV20-1; CDR3 protein: CSARGPWGGEQFF; CDR3 DNA: TGCAGTGCTAGAGGTCCCTGGGGGGGTGAGCAGTTCTTC
J gene: TRBJ2-7; clone size: .; CDR3 length: 16; D gene: TRBD2; V gene: TRBV4-2; CDR3 protein: CASSQDQASGSYEQYF; CDR3 DNA: TGTGCCAGCAGCCAAGATCAGGCTAGCGGCTCCTACGAGCAGTACTTC
J gene: TRBJ2-1; clone size: many; CDR3 length: 15; D gene: .; V gene: TRBV20-1; CDR3 protein: CSASKDGRGSNEQFF; CDR3 DNA: TGCAGTGCCTCTAAGGACGGGAGAGGTAGCAATGAGCAGTTCTTC
J gene: TRBJ2-5; clone size: few; CDR3 length: 14; D gene: .; V gene: TRBV7-2; CDR3 protein: CASSLNRAQETQYF; CDR3 DNA: TGTGCCAGCAGCCTTAACAGGGCCCAAGAGACCCAGTACTTC
J gene: TRBJ1-2; clone size: .; CDR3 length: 16; D gene: .; V gene: TRBV7-2; CDR3 protein: CASSLRGGNSGNGYTF; CDR3 DNA: TGTGCCAGCAGCTTAAGGGGGGGCAACTCCGGGAATGGCTACACCTTC
J gene: TRBJ2-5; clone size: .; CDR3 length: 14; D gene: .; V gene: TRBV20-1; CDR3 protein: CSAKRGPQEETQYF; CDR3 DNA: TGCAGTGCGAAGCGTGGCCCTCAGGAGGAGACCCAGTACTTC